The 14 T cell receptor beta chains reported below all come from one sample, sequenced in a study of shared T cell receptors in the human thymus. Sequenced by immunoSEQ multiplex PCR; TCRdb stores in-frame clones only, minus some. Among approximately 660,000 clones listed, around nine tenths were seen once. The same data also went into a second study, on human thymus T cells.

The specimen sequenced was thymocytes. Receptors were obtained from a boy younger than two with a congenital heart defect.

V is TRBV4-3 and J is TRBJ2-3, with TRBD2 matching over 8 bases. V lost 2 bases to trimming and J lost 2 bases; unmatched junction nucleotides: 9. The CDR3 is made up of 17 amino acids. The germline CDR1 and CDR2 sequences are LGHNA and YSLEER. The chain's CDR3 is CASSQSLAGRHTDTQYF. The CDR3 DNA sequence: TGCGCCAGCAGCCAATCCTTAGCGGGAAGACACACAGATACGCAGTATTTT.

V is TRBV7-6 and J is TRBJ2-7, with 13 bases lining up with TRBD2. This CDR3 is 16 amino acids long. In germline, CDR1 is SGHVS, CDR2 FNYEAQ. V shed 5 bases, J shed 5 bases, and the junction held 9 bases outside the gene matches. Here the CDR3 DNA reads TGTGCCAGCAGCGCTAGACTAGCGGGAGGTATCCACGAGCAGTACTTC. It codes for CASSARLAGGIHEQYF.

The chain is built from TRBV5-6 and TRBJ2-7; 9 nucleotides align to TRBD1. The junction had 8 bases not matched to a gene; V was cut back by 4 bases and J by 3 bases. The CDR3 consists of 15 residues. The germline gives CDR1 SGHDT, CDR2 YYEEEE. The CDR3 nucleotides are TGTGCCAGCAGCCCGGGACAGGGCGCGGGCTACGAGCAGTACTTC. It codes for CASSPGQGAGYEQYF.

V is TRBV2 and J is TRBJ2-7; 8 nucleotides agree with TRBD1. Germline V gene lookup returns CDR1 SNHLY and CDR2 FYNNEI. This CDR3 region has 14 residues. Trimming removed 10 bases from V and 3 bases from J; junction bases left unmatched: 11. The CDR3 protein is CATQTTGVGYEQYF. Here the CDR3 DNA reads TGTGCCACCCAAACGACAGGGGTTGGCTACGAGCAGTACTTC.

The V and J genes are TRBV10-3 and TRBJ2-7; 11 nucleotides align to TRBD2. V lost 6 bases to trimming and J lost 5 bases; unmatched junction nucleotides: 6. This CDR3 contains 14 residues. Germline V lookup: CDR1 ENHRY, CDR2 SYGVKD. CDR3 DNA sequence: TGTGCCATCAGACCTAGCGGGAGGATCGACGAGCAGTACTTC. It specifies CAIRPSGRIDEQYF.

The rearrangement uses TRBV27 and TRBJ2-2; 7 nucleotides line up with TRBD2. J gave up 7 bases and V 2 bases, and 4 bases lay outside the gene matches. Per germline, CDR1 MNHEY and CDR2 SMNVEV (reference sequence). This CDR3 spans 14 amino acids. CDR3 sequence: CASSLTRGNGELFF. Here the CDR3 DNA reads TGTGCCAGCAGTTTAACGCGGGGGAACGGGGAGCTGTTTTTT.

This chain's CDR3 is CASSQALGTGTDTQYF. DNA for the CDR3: TGTGCCAGCAGCCAAGCGCTCGGGACAGGGACAGATACGCAGTATTTT. The chain combines TRBV14 with TRBJ2-3, with 9 nucleotides matching TRBD1. Per germline, CDR1 SGHDN and CDR2 FVKESK. V trimming: 1 base; J trimming: 3 bases; junction bases outside the gene matches: 5. This CDR3 has 16 residues. Supplemented by reference TRBV14 and TRBJ2-3, the full variable domain reads EAGVTQFPSHSVIEKGQTVTLRCDPISGHDNLYWYRRVMGKEIKFLLHFVKESKQDESGMPNNRFLAERTGGTYSTLKVQPAELEDSGVYFCASSQALGTGTDTQYFGPGTRLTVL.

The chain uses TRBV29-1 and TRBJ2-5; D possibly corresponds to TRBD2 (6 bases). The tail of the sequence fits TRBJ2-7 better, so the J call may be wrong. This CDR3 region has 13 residues. Germline V lookup: CDR1 SQVTM, CDR2 ANQGSEA. The CDR3 DNA follows: TGCAGCGTTGATGGGATCGCGGGGTACGAGCAGTACTTC. Encoded protein: CSVDGIAGYEQYF.

The rearrangement links TRBV7-2 to TRBJ2-1; 11 bases agree with TRBD1. The J segment lost 6 bases and the V segment lost 4 bases, leaving 5 bases of the junction unmatched. Germline CDR1 SGHTA, CDR2 FQGNSA. CDR3 length equals 15 residues. CDR3 nucleotide sequence: TGTGCCAGCAGCTCCGGGACAGGGGGTCCCAATGAGCAGTTCTTC. Encoded protein: CASSSGTGGPNEQFF.

The V call is TRBV6-1, the J call TRBJ2-7, with D perhaps TRBD1 (6 bases). CDR3 length equals 15 residues. With 2 bases removed from V and 9 bases from J, the gap between germline ends came to 20 bases. CDR1 is MNHNS and CDR2 is SASEGT in the germline V gene. The CDR3: CASSELFGGETGQYF. The CDR3 bases are TGTGCCAGCAGTGAATTGTTTGGGGGCGAAACCGGGCAGTACTTC.

This clone occurred a few times. The V call is TRBV19, the J call TRBJ2-1; 7 nucleotides match TRBD2. CDR3 size: 18 residues. The J segment lost 1 base and the V segment lost 3 bases, leaving 12 bases of the junction unmatched. Germline values: CDR1 LNHDA, CDR2 SQIVND (reference sequence). The CDR3 region has the DNA TGTGCCAGTAGTATCCGGGTTTGGCGGGAGTTGTCCTACAATGAGCAGTTCTTC. Its protein is CASSIRVWRELSYNEQFF.

V usage is TRBV28 and J usage is TRBJ2-4; a possible D gene is TRBD2 (5 bases). This CDR3 spans 15 amino acids. Germline V gives CDR1 MDHEN, CDR2 SYDVKM. The V end was cut by 6 bases, the J end by 1 base, with 13 bases between. CDR3 nucleotide sequence: TGTGCCAGCAGCGGGGAGACGAGGGCCAAAAACATTCAGTACTTC. This codes for CASSGETRAKNIQYF.

The chain uses TRBV7-9 and TRBJ2-7; weak D call: TRBD2 (5 bases). V was pared by 3 bases and J by 2 bases, with 5 bases between. The CDR3 is 12 residues long. Germline V lookup: CDR1 SEHNR, CDR2 FQNEAQ (reference sequence). The CDR3 is CASSFGAYEQYF. The CDR3 coding sequence is TGTGCCAGCAGCTTCGGGGCCTACGAGCAGTACTTC.

The count of this clone is one. The chain is built from TRBV12-2 and TRBJ2-3; TRBD2, as called in the table, went unchecked against the DNA. TRBV12-2 is a pseudogene locus. The CDR3 covers 20 residues. This CDR3 reads CASRLAGGLAGVVAADTQYF. The CDR3, as DNA: TGTGCAAGTCGCTTAGCGGGTGGACTAGCGGGAGTGGTCGCGGCAGATACGCAGTATTTT.